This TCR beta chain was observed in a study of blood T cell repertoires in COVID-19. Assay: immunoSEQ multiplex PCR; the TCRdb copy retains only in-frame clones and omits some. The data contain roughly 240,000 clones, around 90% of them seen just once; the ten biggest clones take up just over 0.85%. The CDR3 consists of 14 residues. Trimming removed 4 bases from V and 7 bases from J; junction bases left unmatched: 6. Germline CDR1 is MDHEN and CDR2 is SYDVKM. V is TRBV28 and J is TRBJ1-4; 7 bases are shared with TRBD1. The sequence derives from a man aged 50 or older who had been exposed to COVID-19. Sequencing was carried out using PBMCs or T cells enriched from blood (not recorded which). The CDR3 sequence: CASSSGTESEKLFF. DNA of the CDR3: TGTGCCAGCAGTTCCGGGACAGAGAGTGAAAAACTGTTTTTT.